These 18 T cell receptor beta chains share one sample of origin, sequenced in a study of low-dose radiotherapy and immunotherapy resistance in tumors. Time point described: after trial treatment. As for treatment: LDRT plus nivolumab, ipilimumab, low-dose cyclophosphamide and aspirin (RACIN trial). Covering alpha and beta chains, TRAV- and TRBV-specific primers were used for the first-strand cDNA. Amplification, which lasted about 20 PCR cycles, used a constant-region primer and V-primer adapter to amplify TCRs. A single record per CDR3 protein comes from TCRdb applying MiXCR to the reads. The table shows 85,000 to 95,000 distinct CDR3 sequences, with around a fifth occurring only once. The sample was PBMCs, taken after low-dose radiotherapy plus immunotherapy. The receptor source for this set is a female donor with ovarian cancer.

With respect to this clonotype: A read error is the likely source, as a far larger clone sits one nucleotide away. The CDR3 bases are TGTGCCAGCAAGATGGCAGGGGTTGGGAGCAAACAGCCCCAGCATTTT. This codes for CASKMAGVGSKQPQHF. The chain carries TRBV6-8 and TRBJ1-5; D may be TRBD1 (6 bases). The CDR3 consists of 16 residues. Per germline, CDR1 MNHGY and CDR2 SAAAGT.

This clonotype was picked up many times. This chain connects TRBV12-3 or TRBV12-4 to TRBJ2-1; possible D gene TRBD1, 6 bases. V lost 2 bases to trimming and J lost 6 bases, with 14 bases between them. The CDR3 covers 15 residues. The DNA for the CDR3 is TGTGCCAGCAGTTTAAGGGGGAGAGGGGCCAATGAGCAGTTCTTC. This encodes CASSLRGRGANEQFF.

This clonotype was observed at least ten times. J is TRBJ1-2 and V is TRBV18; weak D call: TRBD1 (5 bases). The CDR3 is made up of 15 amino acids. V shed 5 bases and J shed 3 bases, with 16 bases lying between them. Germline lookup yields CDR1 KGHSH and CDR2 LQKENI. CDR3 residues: CASSSYTGRDYGYTF. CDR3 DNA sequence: TGTGCCAGCTCATCCTACACGGGACGGGACTATGGCTACACCTTC. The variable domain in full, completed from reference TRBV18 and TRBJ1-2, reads NAGVMQNPRHLVRRRGQEARLRCSPMKGHSHVYWYRQLPEEGLKFMVYLQKENIIDESGMPKERFSAEFPKEGPSILRIQQVVRGDSAAYFCASSSYTGRDYGYTFGSGTRLTVV.

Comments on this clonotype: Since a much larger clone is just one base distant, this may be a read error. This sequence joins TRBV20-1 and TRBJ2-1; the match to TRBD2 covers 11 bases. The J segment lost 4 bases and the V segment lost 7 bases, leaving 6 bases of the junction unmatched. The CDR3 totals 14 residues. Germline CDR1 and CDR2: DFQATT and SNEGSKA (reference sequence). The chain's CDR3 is CSEETSGAYNEQFF. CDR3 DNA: TGCAGTGAGGAGACTAGCGGGGCTTACAATGAGCAGTTCTTC.

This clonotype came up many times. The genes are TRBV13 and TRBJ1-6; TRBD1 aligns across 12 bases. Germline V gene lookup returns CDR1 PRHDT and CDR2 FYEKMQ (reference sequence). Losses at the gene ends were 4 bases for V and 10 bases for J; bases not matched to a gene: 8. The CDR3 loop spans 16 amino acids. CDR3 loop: CASSSPAGTGGSPLHF. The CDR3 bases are TGTGCCAGCAGCTCACCAGCCGGGACAGGGGGCTCACCCCTCCACTTT.

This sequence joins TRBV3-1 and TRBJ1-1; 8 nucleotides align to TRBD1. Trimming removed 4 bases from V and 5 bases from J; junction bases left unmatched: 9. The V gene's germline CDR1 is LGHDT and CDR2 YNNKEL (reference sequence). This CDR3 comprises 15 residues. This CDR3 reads CASSRQATGVTEAFF. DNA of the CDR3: TGTGCCAGCAGCCGGCAGGCGACAGGGGTAACTGAAGCTTTCTTT.

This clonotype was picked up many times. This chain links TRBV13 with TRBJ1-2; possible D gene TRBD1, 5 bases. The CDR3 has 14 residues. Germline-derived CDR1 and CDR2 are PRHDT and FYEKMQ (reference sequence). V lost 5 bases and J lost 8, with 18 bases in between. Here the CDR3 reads CASSPGPVGAGYTF. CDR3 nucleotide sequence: TGTGCCAGCAGCCCCGGACCTGTCGGGGCGGGCTACACCTTC.

CDR3 DNA: TGTGCCAGCAGCCCCGAGGCGGGCTATGGTACGCAGTATTTT. Translated: CASSPEAGYGTQYF. V usage is TRBV7-2 and J usage is TRBJ2-3; TRBD2 might be the D (5 bases). CDR3 length: 14 amino acids. Germline CDR1 and CDR2: SGHTA and FQGNSA. V dropped 5 bases and J dropped 8 bases, with 17 bases sitting between them.

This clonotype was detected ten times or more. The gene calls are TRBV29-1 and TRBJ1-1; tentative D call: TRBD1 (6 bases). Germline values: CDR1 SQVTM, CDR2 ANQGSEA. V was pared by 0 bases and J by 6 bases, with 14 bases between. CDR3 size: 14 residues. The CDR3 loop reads CSVEDGRGIPEAFF. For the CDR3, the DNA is TGCAGCGTTGAAGATGGTAGGGGGATCCCTGAAGCTTTCTTT. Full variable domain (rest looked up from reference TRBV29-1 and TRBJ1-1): SAVISQKPSRDICQRGTSLTIQCQVDSQVTMMFWYRQQPGQSLTLIATANQGSEATYESGFVIDKFPISRPNLTFSTLTVSNMSPEDSSIYLCSVEDGRGIPEAFFGQGTRLTVV.

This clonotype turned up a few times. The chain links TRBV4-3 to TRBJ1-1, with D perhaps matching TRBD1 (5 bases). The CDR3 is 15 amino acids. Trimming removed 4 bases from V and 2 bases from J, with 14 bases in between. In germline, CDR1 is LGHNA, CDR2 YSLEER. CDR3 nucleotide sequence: TGCGCCAGCAGCCCCGTGGGGACGTTTAACACTGAAGCTTTCTTT. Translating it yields CASSPVGTFNTEAFF.

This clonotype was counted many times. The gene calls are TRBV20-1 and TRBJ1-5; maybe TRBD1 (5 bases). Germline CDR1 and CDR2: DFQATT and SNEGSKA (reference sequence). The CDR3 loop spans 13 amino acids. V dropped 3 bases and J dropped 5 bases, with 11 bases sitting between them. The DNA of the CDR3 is TGCAGTGCTAGTACGGGGCCCGATCAGCCCCAGCATTTT. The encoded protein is CSASTGPDQPQHF.

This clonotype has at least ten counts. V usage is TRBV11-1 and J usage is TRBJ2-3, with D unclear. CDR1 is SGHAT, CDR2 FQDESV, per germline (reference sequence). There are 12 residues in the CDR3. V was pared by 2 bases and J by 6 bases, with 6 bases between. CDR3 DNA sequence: TGTGCCAGCAGCTTATACCCGGATACGCAGTATTTT. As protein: CASSLYPDTQYF.

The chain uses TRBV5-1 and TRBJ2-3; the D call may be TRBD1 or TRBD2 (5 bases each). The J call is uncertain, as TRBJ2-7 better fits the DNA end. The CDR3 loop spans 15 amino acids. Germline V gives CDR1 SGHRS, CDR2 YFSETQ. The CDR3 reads CASSPAGTGSYEQYF. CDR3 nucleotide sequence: TGCGCCAGCAGCCCGGCCGGGACGGGATCCTACGAGCAGTACTTC.

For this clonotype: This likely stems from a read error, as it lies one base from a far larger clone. This CDR3 is CASSERHGQPQHF. DNA for the CDR3: TGTGCCAGCAGTGAACGTCACGGACAGCCCCAGCATTTT. The chain has TRBV6-1 and TRBJ1-5; D is unclear. This CDR3 spans 13 amino acids. The germline V gene has CDR1 MNHNS and CDR2 SASEGT. The V gene lost 2 bases and the J gene lost 7 bases, with 9 bases spanning the gap.

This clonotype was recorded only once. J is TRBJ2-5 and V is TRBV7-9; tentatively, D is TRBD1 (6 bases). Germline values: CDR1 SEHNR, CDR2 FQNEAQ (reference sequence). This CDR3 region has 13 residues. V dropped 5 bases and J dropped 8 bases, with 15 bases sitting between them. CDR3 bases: TGTGCCAGCAGCCGGGACACAAAGGGAACCCAGTACTTC. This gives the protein CASSRDTKGTQYF.

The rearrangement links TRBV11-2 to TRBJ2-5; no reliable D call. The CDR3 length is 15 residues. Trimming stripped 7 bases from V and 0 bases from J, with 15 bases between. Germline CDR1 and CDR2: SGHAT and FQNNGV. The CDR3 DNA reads TGTGCCAGCACTATCAGCCCTAAGTACCAAGAGACCCAGTACTTC. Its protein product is CASTISPKYQETQYF.

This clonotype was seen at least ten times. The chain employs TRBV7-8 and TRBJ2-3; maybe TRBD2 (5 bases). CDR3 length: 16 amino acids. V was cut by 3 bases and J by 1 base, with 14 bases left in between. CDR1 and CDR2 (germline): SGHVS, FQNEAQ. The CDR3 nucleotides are TGTGCCAGCAGCTTGAGACTGGGAGTCGGCACAGATACGCAGTATTTT. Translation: CASSLRLGVGTDTQYF.

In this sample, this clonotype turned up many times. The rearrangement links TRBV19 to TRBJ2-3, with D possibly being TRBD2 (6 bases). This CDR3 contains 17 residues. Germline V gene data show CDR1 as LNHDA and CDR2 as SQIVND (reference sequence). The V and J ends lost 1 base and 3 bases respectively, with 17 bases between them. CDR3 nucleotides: TGTGCCAGTAGTATAGGCGGCCGGCCCCGGGGGACAGATACGCAGTATTTT. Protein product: CASSIGGRPRGTDTQYF. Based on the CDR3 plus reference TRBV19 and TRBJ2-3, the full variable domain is DGGITQSPKYLFRKEGQNVTLSCEQNLNHDAMYWYRQDPGQGLRLIYYSQIVNDFQKGDIAEGYSVSREKKESFPLTVTSAQKNPTAFYLCASSIGGRPRGTDTQYFGPGTRLTVL.